This T cell receptor beta chain was captured by sequencing in a study of neurological immune-mediated disorders. At least ten counts were recorded for this clonotype. Time point meaning: technical triplicate 2. The sorted libraries involved the use of approximately 930,000 CD4+ or CD8+ T cells. MiXCR was run by TCRdb on the 5' RACE reads, yielding one entry per CDR3 protein. The sample yields 31,000 or so distinct CDR3 sequences, 13% seen once. CDR3 length equals 18 residues. Germline loops: CDR1 DFQATT, CDR2 SNEGSKA (reference sequence). Trimming left V 0 bases short and J 0 bases short, with 21 bases between.

The chain is built from TRBV20-1 and TRBJ2-7; maybe TRBD2 (6 bases). The TCR originated in a female donor with HTLV-1-associated myelopathy (HAM/TSP). The sequenced material came from CD4+ T cells from blood. CDR3 nucleotide sequence: TGCAGTGCTAGAGATCAGAGGAGGGCCTTCCAGGGCTCCTACGAGCAGTACTTC. It codes for CSARDQRRAFQGSYEQYF.